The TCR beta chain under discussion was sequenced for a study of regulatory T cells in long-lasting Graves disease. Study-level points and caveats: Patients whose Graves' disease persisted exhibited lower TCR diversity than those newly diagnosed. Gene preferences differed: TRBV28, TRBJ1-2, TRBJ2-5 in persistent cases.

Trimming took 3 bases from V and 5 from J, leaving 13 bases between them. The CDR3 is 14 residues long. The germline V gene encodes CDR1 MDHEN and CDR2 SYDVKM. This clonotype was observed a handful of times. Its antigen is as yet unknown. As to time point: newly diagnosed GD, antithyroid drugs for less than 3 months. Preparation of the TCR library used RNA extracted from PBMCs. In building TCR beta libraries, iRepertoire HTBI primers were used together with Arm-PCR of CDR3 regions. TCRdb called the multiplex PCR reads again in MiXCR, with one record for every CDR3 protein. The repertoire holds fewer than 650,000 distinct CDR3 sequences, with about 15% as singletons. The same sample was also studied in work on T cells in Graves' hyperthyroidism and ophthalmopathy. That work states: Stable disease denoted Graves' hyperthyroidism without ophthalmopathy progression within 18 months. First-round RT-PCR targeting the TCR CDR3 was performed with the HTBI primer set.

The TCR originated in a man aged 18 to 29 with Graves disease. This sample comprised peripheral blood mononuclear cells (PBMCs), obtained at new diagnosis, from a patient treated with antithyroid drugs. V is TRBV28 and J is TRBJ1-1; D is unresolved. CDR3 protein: CASSFIEGRTEAFF. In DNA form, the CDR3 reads TGTGCCAGCAGTTTTATAGAGGGAAGGACTGAAGCTTTCTTT.